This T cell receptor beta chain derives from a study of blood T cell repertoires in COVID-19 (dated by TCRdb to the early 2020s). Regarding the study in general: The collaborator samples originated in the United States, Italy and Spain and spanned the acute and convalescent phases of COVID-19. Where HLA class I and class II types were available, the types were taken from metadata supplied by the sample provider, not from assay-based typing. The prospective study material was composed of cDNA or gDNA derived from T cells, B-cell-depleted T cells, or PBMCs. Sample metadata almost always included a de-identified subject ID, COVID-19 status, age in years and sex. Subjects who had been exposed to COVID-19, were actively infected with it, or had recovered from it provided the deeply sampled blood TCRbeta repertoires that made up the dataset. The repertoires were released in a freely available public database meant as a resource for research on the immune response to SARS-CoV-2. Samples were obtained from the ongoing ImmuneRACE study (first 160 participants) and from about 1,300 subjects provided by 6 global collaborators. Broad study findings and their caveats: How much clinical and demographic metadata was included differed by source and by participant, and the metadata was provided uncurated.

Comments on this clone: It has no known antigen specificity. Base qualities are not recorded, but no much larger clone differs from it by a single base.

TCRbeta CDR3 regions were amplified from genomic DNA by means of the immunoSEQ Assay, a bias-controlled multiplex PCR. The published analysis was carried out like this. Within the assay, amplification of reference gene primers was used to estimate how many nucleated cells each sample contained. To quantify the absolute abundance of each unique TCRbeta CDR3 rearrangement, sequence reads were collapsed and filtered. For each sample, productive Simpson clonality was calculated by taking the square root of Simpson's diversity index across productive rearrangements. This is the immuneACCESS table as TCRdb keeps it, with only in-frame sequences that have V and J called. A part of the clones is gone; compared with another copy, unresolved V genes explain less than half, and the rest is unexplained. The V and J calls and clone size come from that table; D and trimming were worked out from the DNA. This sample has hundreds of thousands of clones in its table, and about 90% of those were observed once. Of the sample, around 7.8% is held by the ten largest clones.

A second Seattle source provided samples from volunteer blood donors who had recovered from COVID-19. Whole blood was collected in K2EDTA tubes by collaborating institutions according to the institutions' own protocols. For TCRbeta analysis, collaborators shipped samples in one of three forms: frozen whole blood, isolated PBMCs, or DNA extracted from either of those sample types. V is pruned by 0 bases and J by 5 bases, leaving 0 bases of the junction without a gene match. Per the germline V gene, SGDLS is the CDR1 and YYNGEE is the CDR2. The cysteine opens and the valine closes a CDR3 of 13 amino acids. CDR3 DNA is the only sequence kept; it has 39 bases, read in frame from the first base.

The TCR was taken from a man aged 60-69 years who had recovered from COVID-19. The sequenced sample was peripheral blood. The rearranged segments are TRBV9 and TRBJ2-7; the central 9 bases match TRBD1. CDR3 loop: CASSVGTGDEQYV. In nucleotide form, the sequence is TGTGCCAGCAGCGTAGGGACAGGGGACGAGCAGTACGTC.